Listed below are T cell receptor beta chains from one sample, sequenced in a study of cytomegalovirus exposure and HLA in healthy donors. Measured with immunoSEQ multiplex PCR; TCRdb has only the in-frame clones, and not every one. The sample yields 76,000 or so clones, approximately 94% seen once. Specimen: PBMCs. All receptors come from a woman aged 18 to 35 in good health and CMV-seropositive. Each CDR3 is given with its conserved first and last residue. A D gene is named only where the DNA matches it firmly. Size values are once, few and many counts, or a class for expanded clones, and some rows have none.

CDR3nt: TGTGCCAGCAGCTTAGTCCGGACAGGGGCATGGACTGAAGCTTTCTTT; CDR3aa: CASSLVRTGAWTEAFF; j_gene: TRBJ1-1; v_gene: TRBV11-3; abundance: NA; d_gene: TRBD1
CDR3nt: TGTGCCAGCCCTACCCCGCGCTTCACAGATACGCAGTATTTT; CDR3aa: CASPTPRFTDTQYF; j_gene: TRBJ2-3; v_gene: TRBV6-7; abundance: once; d_gene: NA
CDR3nt: TGTGCCAGTACTCCTGGGGGGGAGGCGGAGACCCAGTACTTC; CDR3aa: CASTPGGEAETQYF; j_gene: TRBJ2-5; v_gene: TRBV19; abundance: NA; d_gene: TRBD2
CDR3nt: TGTGCCAGCAGTTTATGGCCAGGGATACGAAGCGATCGGGAGACCCAGTACTTC; CDR3aa: CASSLWPGIRSDRETQYF; j_gene: TRBJ2-5; v_gene: TRBV28; abundance: NA; d_gene: NA
CDR3nt: TGTGCCTGGAGTGTGCGGGAGAAGGAGACCCAGTACTTC; CDR3aa: CAWSVREKETQYF; j_gene: TRBJ2-5; v_gene: TRBV30; abundance: NA; d_gene: TRBD2
CDR3nt: TGCGCCAGCAGCTTGGGGCGAATGACAGGGGGCGACGGCTACACCTTC; CDR3aa: CASSLGRMTGGDGYTF; j_gene: TRBJ1-2; v_gene: TRBV5-1; abundance: NA; d_gene: TRBD1
CDR3nt: TGTGCCAGCAGCTTACGTCGGGGGCGGGGGGGCCCAGATACGCAGTATTTT; CDR3aa: CASSLRRGRGGPDTQYF; j_gene: TRBJ2-3; v_gene: TRBV7-9; abundance: NA; d_gene: TRBD2
CDR3nt: TGTGCCAGCAGTCCATTACAGGGGGCGGCTGGCTACACCTTC; CDR3aa: CASSPLQGAAGYTF; j_gene: TRBJ1-2; v_gene: TRBV28; abundance: many; d_gene: TRBD1
CDR3nt: TGTGCCATCAGTTATCAGGACAGCGTCTATGGCTACACCTTC; CDR3aa: CAISYQDSVYGYTF; j_gene: TRBJ1-2; v_gene: TRBV10-3; abundance: NA; d_gene: NA
CDR3nt: TGTGCCATCAGAGGGACTAGCGGGGACTACGAGCAGTACTTC; CDR3aa: CAIRGTSGDYEQYF; j_gene: TRBJ2-7; v_gene: TRBV10-3; abundance: NA; d_gene: TRBD2
CDR3nt: TGTGCCAGCAGCTCCGACAGGGGTGGTTTATCTTTCTTT; CDR3aa: CASSSDRGGLSFF; j_gene: TRBJ1-1; v_gene: TRBV5-6; abundance: once; d_gene: TRBD1
CDR3nt: TGCGCCAGCAGCCAAGACGGACAGGGGGCCAACGTCCTGACTTTC; CDR3aa: CASSQDGQGANVLTF; j_gene: TRBJ2-6; v_gene: TRBV4-1; abundance: once; d_gene: NA
CDR3nt: TGTGCCGCTCGGCCCGCGGCCAACACCGGGGAGCTGTTTTTT; CDR3aa: CAARPAANTGELFF; j_gene: TRBJ2-2; v_gene: TRBV19; abundance: once; d_gene: NA
CDR3nt: TGTGCCAGCAGTGCTTGGGACAGCCAAGAGACCCAGTACTTC; CDR3aa: CASSAWDSQETQYF; j_gene: TRBJ2-5; v_gene: TRBV2; abundance: NA; d_gene: TRBD1
CDR3nt: TGTGCCAGCAGCTTAGATGGGGCCCCGAACACCGGGGAGCTGTTTTTT; CDR3aa: CASSLDGAPNTGELFF; j_gene: TRBJ2-2; v_gene: TRBV11-3; abundance: once; d_gene: NA
CDR3nt: TGCGCCAGCAGCTTGGACGAGGGAACTAACTATGGCTACACCTTC; CDR3aa: CASSLDEGTNYGYTF; j_gene: TRBJ1-2; v_gene: TRBV5-1; abundance: NA; d_gene: NA
CDR3nt: TGCAGCGTTGGACAGGGGACTGGCTACACCTTC; CDR3aa: CSVGQGTGYTF; j_gene: TRBJ1-2; v_gene: TRBV29-1; abundance: NA; d_gene: TRBD1
CDR3nt: TGCGCCAGCAGCCAAGCGGGAGGGAGGAATGAGCAGTTCTTC; CDR3aa: CASSQAGGRNEQFF; j_gene: TRBJ2-1; v_gene: TRBV4-1; abundance: NA; d_gene: TRBD2
CDR3nt: TGTGCCAGCAGATTCTTCGGACAGGACTATTACAATGAGCAGTTCTTC; CDR3aa: CASRFFGQDYYNEQFF; j_gene: TRBJ2-1; v_gene: TRBV27; abundance: once; d_gene: NA
CDR3nt: TGTGCCAGCAGTCCGGACTCCTGGGATACGCAGTATTTT; CDR3aa: CASSPDSWDTQYF; j_gene: TRBJ2-3; v_gene: TRBV6-1; abundance: NA; d_gene: NA
CDR3nt: TGTGCCTGGGGACCAGGACAGGTCTCTGGGGCCAACGTCCTGACTTTC; CDR3aa: CAWGPGQVSGANVLTF; j_gene: TRBJ2-6; v_gene: TRBV30; abundance: NA; d_gene: TRBD1
CDR3nt: TGTGCCAGCAGCGTGGATGCGGGACAGGGGGCAATCGAGCAGTACTTC; CDR3aa: CASSVDAGQGAIEQYF; j_gene: TRBJ2-7; v_gene: TRBV2; abundance: once; d_gene: TRBD1
CDR3nt: TGCGCCAGCAGCGACGGAGGTGGACGGGAGAATGAAAAACTGTTTTTT; CDR3aa: CASSDGGGRENEKLFF; j_gene: TRBJ1-4; v_gene: TRBV5-1; abundance: NA; d_gene: NA
CDR3nt: TGTGCCAGTAGCCGGACAGGCAGTCGCACAGATACGCAGTATTTT; CDR3aa: CASSRTGSRTDTQYF; j_gene: TRBJ2-3; v_gene: TRBV19; abundance: NA; d_gene: TRBD1
CDR3nt: TGTGCCAGCAGCAGAGGACAGGTTGGGGAGAAACTGTTTTTT; CDR3aa: CASSRGQVGEKLFF; j_gene: TRBJ1-4; v_gene: TRBV6-5; abundance: NA; d_gene: TRBD1
CDR3nt: TGTGCCAGCAGCTTCGGAGTTTCCTACGAGCAGTACTTC; CDR3aa: CASSFGVSYEQYF; j_gene: TRBJ2-7; v_gene: TRBV11-3; abundance: NA; d_gene: NA
CDR3nt: TGTGCCAGCAGTTTTGTGGGGGCGCAGTCTGGGGCCAACGTCCTGACTTTC; CDR3aa: CASSFVGAQSGANVLTF; j_gene: TRBJ2-6; v_gene: TRBV28; abundance: NA; d_gene: NA
CDR3nt: TGTGCCAGCAGCTTAGGGGCAACCAGCAATCAGCCCCAGCATTTT; CDR3aa: CASSLGATSNQPQHF; j_gene: TRBJ1-5; v_gene: TRBV11-2; abundance: NA; d_gene: NA
CDR3nt: TGCGCCAGCAGCTTGGGAGTAGGGGGACTATCTAATGAGCAGTTCTTC; CDR3aa: CASSLGVGGLSNEQFF; j_gene: TRBJ2-1; v_gene: TRBV5-1; abundance: NA; d_gene: NA
CDR3nt: TGTGCCAGCAGTGGCAGATTCAATCAGCCCCAGCATTTT; CDR3aa: CASSGRFNQPQHF; j_gene: TRBJ1-5; v_gene: TRBV28; abundance: NA; d_gene: NA
CDR3nt: TGTGCCAGCAGCTTGGGCCCTCTTGGGGGAAGCGGGGGGGATACGCAGTATTTT; CDR3aa: CASSLGPLGGSGGDTQYF; j_gene: TRBJ2-3; v_gene: TRBV5-4; abundance: NA; d_gene: TRBD2
CDR3nt: TGTGCCACCAGCAGAGATAGGTTAGGGACAGGGGTCGAGCAGTACTTC; CDR3aa: CATSRDRLGTGVEQYF; j_gene: TRBJ2-7; v_gene: TRBV15; abundance: NA; d_gene: TRBD1
CDR3nt: TGTGCCAGCAGCGTGCCGGGGACAGGGGAGTTCCCCGGGGAGCTGTTTTTT; CDR3aa: CASSVPGTGEFPGELFF; j_gene: TRBJ2-2; v_gene: TRBV9; abundance: NA; d_gene: TRBD1
CDR3nt: TGTGCCAGCAGCTTAGATTCAGGGCCCTACAATGAGCAGTTCTTC; CDR3aa: CASSLDSGPYNEQFF; j_gene: TRBJ2-1; v_gene: TRBV7-2; abundance: NA; d_gene: NA
CDR3nt: TGTGCCAGCAGCACTCGGGACTCATACAATGAGCAGTTCTTC; CDR3aa: CASSTRDSYNEQFF; j_gene: TRBJ2-1; v_gene: TRBV21-1; abundance: NA; d_gene: NA
CDR3nt: TGTGCCAGCAGCTCAGGGACTAGCGTGGACAATGAGCAGTTCTTC; CDR3aa: CASSSGTSVDNEQFF; j_gene: TRBJ2-1; v_gene: TRBV7-3; abundance: NA; d_gene: TRBD2
CDR3nt: TGTGCCAGCAGTTTCATTACCCGTGGCCTAGGCGAGCAGTACTTC; CDR3aa: CASSFITRGLGEQYF; j_gene: TRBJ2-7; v_gene: TRBV27; abundance: NA; d_gene: NA
CDR3nt: TGTGCCAGCAGCGCCGGACGGGGACAAGAGACCCAGTACTTC; CDR3aa: CASSAGRGQETQYF; j_gene: TRBJ2-5; v_gene: TRBV7-3; abundance: NA; d_gene: NA
CDR3nt: TGTGCCAGCAGCTTATATGGGGGGGCCTCAAACACTGAAGCTTTCTTT; CDR3aa: CASSLYGGASNTEAFF; j_gene: TRBJ1-1; v_gene: TRBV7-3; abundance: NA; d_gene: NA
CDR3nt: TGCGCCAGCAGCCAAGATAGTGGCGGACAGGGGACTGAAGCTTTCTTT; CDR3aa: CASSQDSGGQGTEAFF; j_gene: TRBJ1-1; v_gene: TRBV4-3; abundance: NA; d_gene: TRBD1
CDR3nt: TGTGCCAGCAGCCAAGATGGTGCTAGCGGGAGGGAAGAGACCCAGTACTTC; CDR3aa: CASSQDGASGREETQYF; j_gene: TRBJ2-5; v_gene: TRBV4-2; abundance: NA; d_gene: TRBD2
CDR3nt: TGTGCCAGCAGCACAAGTACTAGTTCTGGAACAGATACGCAGTATTTT; CDR3aa: CASSTSTSSGTDTQYF; j_gene: TRBJ2-3; v_gene: TRBV11-3; abundance: once; d_gene: NA
CDR3nt: TGTGCCAGCAGCCACCTATTGCCGGGGAGGTCGGATTACGAGCAGTACTTC; CDR3aa: CASSHLLPGRSDYEQYF; j_gene: TRBJ2-7; v_gene: TRBV7-8; abundance: NA; d_gene: NA
CDR3nt: TGTGCCAGCAGCCAAGAGAGCCAGGGGGACGAGCAGTACTTC; CDR3aa: CASSQESQGDEQYF; j_gene: TRBJ2-7; v_gene: TRBV4-2; abundance: NA; d_gene: TRBD1
CDR3nt: TGTGCCAGCAGCTTAGAGACAGGGGCCTACAATGAGCAGTTCTTC; CDR3aa: CASSLETGAYNEQFF; j_gene: TRBJ2-1; v_gene: TRBV11-3; abundance: NA; d_gene: TRBD1
CDR3nt: TGCAGCGTTGGGATCGGGGGTAGTGAAAAACTGTTTTTT; CDR3aa: CSVGIGGSEKLFF; j_gene: TRBJ1-4; v_gene: TRBV29-1; abundance: NA; d_gene: NA
CDR3nt: TGTGCCAGCAGCATGGGACAGGTCGGGTCGCATGAGCAGTTCTTC; CDR3aa: CASSMGQVGSHEQFF; j_gene: TRBJ2-1; v_gene: TRBV7-7; abundance: NA; d_gene: TRBD1
CDR3nt: TGTGCCTGGAGCAGGGAGGCGGGTGAAGCTTTCTTT; CDR3aa: CAWSREAGEAFF; j_gene: TRBJ1-1; v_gene: TRBV30; abundance: NA; d_gene: NA
CDR3nt: TGTGCCAGCAGCTTCAGGGGGAACACCGGGGAGCTGTTTTTT; CDR3aa: CASSFRGNTGELFF; j_gene: TRBJ2-2; v_gene: TRBV7-9; abundance: few; d_gene: NA